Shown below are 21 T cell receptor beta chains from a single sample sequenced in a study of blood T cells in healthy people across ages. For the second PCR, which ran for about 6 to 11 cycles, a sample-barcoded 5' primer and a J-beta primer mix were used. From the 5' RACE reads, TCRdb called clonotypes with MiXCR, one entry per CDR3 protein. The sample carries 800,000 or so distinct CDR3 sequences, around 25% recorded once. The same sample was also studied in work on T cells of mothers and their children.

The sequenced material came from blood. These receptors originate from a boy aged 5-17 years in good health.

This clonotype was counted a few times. The CDR3 region has the DNA TGTGCCAGCAGCCCCAGACTTGGGAGTTGGAAGGAAAAACTGTTTTTT. It is translated as CASSPRLGSWKEKLFF. The chain links TRBV9 to TRBJ1-4; D is unresolved. CDR1 and CDR2 (germline): SGDLS, YYNGEE. This CDR3 spans 16 amino acids. Trimming left V 4 bases short and J 8 bases short, with 21 bases between.

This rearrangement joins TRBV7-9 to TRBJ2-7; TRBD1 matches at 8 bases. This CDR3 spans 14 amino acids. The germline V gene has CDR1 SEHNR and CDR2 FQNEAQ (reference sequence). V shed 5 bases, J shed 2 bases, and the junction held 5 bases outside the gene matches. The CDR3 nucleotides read TGTGCCAGCAGCATGCAGGGGGCGCCCTACGAGCAGTACTTC. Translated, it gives CASSMQGAPYEQYF.

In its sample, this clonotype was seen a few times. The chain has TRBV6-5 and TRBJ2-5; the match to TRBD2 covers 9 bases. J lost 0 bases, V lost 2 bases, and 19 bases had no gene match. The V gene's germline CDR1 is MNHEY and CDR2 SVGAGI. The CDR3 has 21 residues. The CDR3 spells CASSYAPPRLAARMNQETQYF. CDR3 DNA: TGTGCCAGCAGTTACGCCCCCCCAAGACTAGCGGCCAGGATGAACCAAGAGACCCAGTACTTC.

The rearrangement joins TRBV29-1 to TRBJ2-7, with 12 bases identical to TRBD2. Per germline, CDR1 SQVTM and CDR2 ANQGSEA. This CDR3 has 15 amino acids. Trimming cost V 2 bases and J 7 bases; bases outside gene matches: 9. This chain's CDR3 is CSVEKRLAGVGEQYF. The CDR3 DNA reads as TGCAGCGTTGAAAAAAGACTAGCGGGAGTGGGAGAGCAGTACTTC.

The CDR3 region has the DNA TGTGCCAGCAGTTATCCATCGGGACAGGGGCCTGAGCAGTTCTTC. This sequence encodes CASSYPSGQGPEQFF. The rearrangement links TRBV6-6 to TRBJ2-5; 10 bases align to TRBD1. The J call may be wrong; the DNA end is better matched by TRBJ2-1. CDR3 length equals 15 residues. Germline CDR1 MNHNY, CDR2 SVGAGI (reference sequence).

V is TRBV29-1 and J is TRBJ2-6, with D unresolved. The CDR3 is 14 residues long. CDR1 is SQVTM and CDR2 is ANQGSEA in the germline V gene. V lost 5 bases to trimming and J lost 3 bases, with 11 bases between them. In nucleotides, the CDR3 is TGCAGCGTTTACGGTCTTTATGGGGCCAACGTCCTGACTTTC. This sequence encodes CSVYGLYGANVLTF.

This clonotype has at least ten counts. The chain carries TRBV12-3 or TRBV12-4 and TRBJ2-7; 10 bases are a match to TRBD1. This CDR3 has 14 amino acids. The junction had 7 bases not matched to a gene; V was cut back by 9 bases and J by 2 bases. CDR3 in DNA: TGTGCCAGTAGTCCGGGACAGGGGCCCTACGAGCAGTACTTC. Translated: CASSPGQGPYEQYF.

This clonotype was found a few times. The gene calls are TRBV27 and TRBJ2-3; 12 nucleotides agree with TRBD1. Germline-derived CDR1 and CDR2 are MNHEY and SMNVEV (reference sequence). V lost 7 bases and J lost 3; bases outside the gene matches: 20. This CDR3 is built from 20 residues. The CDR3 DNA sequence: TGTGCCAGCACCGGATTCGGGACAGGGGGCGTAGCGGGAGTGACAGATACGCAGTATTTT. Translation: CASTGFGTGGVAGVTDTQYF.

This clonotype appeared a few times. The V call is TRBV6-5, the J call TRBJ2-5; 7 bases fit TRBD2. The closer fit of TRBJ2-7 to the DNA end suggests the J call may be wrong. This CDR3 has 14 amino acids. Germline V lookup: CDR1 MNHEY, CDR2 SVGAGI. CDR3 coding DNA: TGTGCCAGCAGTCTCGGACTAGGGGTTTACGAGCAGTACTTC. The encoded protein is CASSLGLGVYEQYF.

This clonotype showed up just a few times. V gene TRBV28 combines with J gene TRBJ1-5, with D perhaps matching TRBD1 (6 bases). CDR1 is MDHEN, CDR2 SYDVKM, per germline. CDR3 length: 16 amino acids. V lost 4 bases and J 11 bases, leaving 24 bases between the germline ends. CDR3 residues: CASSSTTLVGPGAQHF. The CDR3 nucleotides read TGTGCCAGCAGTTCAACCACCCTCGTAGGTCCAGGGGCCCAGCATTTT.

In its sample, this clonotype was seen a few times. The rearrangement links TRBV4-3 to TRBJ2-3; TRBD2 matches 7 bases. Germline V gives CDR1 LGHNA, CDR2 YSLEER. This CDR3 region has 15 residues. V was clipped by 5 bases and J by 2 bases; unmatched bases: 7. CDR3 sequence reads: CASSEREGFTDTQYF. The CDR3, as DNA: TGCGCCAGCAGCGAAAGGGAGGGTTTCACAGATACGCAGTATTTT.

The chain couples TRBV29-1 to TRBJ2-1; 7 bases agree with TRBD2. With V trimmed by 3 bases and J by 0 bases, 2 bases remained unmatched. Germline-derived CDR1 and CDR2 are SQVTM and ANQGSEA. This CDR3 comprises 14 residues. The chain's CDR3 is CSVEGGYSYNEQFF. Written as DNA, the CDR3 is TGCAGCGTTGAGGGGGGGTACTCCTACAATGAGCAGTTCTTC.

CDR3 sequence reads: CASTHSGANVLTF. The DNA of the CDR3 is TGTGCCAGCACTCACTCTGGGGCCAACGTCCTGACTTTC. The chain uses TRBV7-8 and TRBJ2-6; D is unresolved. With 7 bases removed from V and 0 bases from J, the gap between germline ends came to 4 bases. This CDR3 contains 13 residues. Germline lookup yields CDR1 SGHVS and CDR2 FQNEAQ. Drawing the rest from reference TRBV7-8 and TRBJ2-6, the complete variable domain is GAGVSQSPRYKVAKRGQDVALRCDPISGHVSLFWYQQALGQGPEFLTYFQNEAQLDKSGLPSDRFFAERPEGSVSTLKIQRTQQEDSAVYLCASTHSGANVLTFGAGSRLTVL.

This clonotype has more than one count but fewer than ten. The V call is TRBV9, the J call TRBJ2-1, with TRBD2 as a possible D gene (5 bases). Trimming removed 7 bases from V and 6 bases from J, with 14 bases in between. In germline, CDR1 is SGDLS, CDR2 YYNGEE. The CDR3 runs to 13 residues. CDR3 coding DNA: TGTGCCAGCTGGAACGGGGAGCGCAATGAGCAGTTCTTC. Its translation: CASWNGERNEQFF. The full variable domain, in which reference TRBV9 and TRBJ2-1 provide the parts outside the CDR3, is DSGVTQTPKHLITATGQRVTLRCSPRSGDLSVYWYQQSLDQGLQFLIQYYNGEERAKGNILERFSAQQFPDLHSELNLSSLELGDSALYFCASWNGERNEQFFGPGTRLTVL.

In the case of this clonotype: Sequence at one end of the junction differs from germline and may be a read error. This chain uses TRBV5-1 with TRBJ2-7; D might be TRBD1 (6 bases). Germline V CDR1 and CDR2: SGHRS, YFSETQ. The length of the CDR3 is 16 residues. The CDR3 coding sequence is TGCGCCAGCAGCCCCGCCGGACGGACAGATTCCTACGGGCAGTACTTC. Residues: CASSPAGRTDSYGQYF.

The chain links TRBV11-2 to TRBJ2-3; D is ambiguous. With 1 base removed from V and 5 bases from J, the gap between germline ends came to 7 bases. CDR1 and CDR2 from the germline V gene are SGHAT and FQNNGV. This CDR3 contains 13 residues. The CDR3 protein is CASSLVGQDTQYF. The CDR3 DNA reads TGTGCCAGCAGCTTAGTGGGCCAAGATACGCAGTATTTT.

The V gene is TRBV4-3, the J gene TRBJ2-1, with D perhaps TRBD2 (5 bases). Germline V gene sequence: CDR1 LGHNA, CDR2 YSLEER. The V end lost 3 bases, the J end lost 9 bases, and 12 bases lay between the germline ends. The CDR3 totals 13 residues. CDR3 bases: TGCGCCAGCAGCCAGGCTACTAGATTTGAGCAGTTCTTC. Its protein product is CASSQATRFEQFF.

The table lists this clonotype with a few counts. This CDR3 reads CASSQDQNQPQHF. The CDR3 DNA sequence: TGTGCCAGCAGCCAAGACCAGAATCAGCCCCAGCATTTT. The chain has TRBV14 and TRBJ1-5; unclear D gene. The germline V gene has CDR1 SGHDN and CDR2 FVKESK. The CDR3 loop spans 13 amino acids. Deletions cut 0 bases from V and 4 bases from J, with 4 bases between.

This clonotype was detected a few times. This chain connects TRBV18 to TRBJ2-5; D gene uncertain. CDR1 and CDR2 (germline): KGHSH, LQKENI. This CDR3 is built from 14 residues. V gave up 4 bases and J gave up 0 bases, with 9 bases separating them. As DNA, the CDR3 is TGTGCCAGCTCACAGGGCACCAACCAAGAGACCCAGTACTTC. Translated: CASSQGTNQETQYF.

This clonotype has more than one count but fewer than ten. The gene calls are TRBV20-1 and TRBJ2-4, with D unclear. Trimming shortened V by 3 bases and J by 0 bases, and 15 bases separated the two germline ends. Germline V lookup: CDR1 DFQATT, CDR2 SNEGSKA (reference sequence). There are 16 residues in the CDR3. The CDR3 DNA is TGCAGTGCTAGTACGGCAGGCTATCTAGCCAAAAACATTCAGTACTTC. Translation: CSASTAGYLAKNIQYF.

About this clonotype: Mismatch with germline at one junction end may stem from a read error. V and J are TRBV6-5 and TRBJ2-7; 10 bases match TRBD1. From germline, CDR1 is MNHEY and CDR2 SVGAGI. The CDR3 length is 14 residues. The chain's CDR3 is CVSSYSTGGGEQYF. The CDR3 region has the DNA TGTGTCAGCAGTTACTCGACAGGGGGCGGCGAGCAGTACTTC.